The sample holds many counts of the clone carrying this T cell receptor (beta chain). TCRdb analysed the reads with MiXCR anew, one entry per CDR3 protein. This sample carries roughly 760,000 distinct CDR3 sequences, 35% to 40% of them seen once, and the ten largest clones take around 2.6%. This sample was taken from a study of T cell repertoires in cytomegalovirus infection. This CDR3 comprises 13 residues. Trimming stripped 0 bases from V and 8 bases from J, with 9 bases between. CDR1 is MNHEY and CDR2 is SVGAGI in the germline V gene. V is TRBV6-5 and J is TRBJ2-3; D gene unclear. The receptor was isolated from a human donor in good health (CMV status not recorded). Some clones in this sample may be carry-over from other donors' samples. Specimen: PBMCs. DNA of the CDR3: TGTGCCAGCAGTTACTCTTCCGAGGTTACGCAGTATTTT. Protein product: CASSYSSEVTQYF.